This TCR beta chain was recovered during a study of Ad26.COV2.S vaccination and SARS-CoV-2 variants. Background on the study: The donor was enrolled in the Ad26.COV2.S arm of the COV1001 trial.

As regards this clone: Antigen unknown.

Study results and limitations: TCR breadth and depth estimates may have understated total T cell responses.

Sequencing was performed with immunoSEQ multiplex PCR; in TCRdb, only in-frame clones are kept and a portion is missing. The table records some 370,000 clones, 83% of them present only once. As to treatment: around 19 received Ad26.COV2.S at low or high dose, single or two shots; roughly 5 received placebo; per-sample allocation not given. All samples were drawn on day 63, counting from the first vaccine or placebo injection. Based in Boston, the donor was an adult of 18-55 years. What was given as vaccine was an Ad26 vector encoding Wuhan-strain SARS-CoV-2 spike. V dropped 5 bases and J dropped 0; count of bases not matched to a gene: 6. Germline lookup yields CDR1 LNHDA and CDR2 SQIVND (reference sequence). The CDR3 runs 16 residues.

The input for sequencing was peripheral blood, taken in a trial of Ad26.COV2.S vaccine versus placebo. This sequence originates from a person between 18 and 65 years old who received the Ad26.COV2.S COVID-19 vaccine or a placebo. This chain joins TRBV19 and TRBJ1-1; 10 nucleotides align to TRBD1. CDR3 in amino acids: CASSPGTGDLNTEAFF. The DNA of the CDR3 is TGTGCCAGTAGTCCCGGGACAGGGGATTTGAACACTGAAGCTTTCTTT.